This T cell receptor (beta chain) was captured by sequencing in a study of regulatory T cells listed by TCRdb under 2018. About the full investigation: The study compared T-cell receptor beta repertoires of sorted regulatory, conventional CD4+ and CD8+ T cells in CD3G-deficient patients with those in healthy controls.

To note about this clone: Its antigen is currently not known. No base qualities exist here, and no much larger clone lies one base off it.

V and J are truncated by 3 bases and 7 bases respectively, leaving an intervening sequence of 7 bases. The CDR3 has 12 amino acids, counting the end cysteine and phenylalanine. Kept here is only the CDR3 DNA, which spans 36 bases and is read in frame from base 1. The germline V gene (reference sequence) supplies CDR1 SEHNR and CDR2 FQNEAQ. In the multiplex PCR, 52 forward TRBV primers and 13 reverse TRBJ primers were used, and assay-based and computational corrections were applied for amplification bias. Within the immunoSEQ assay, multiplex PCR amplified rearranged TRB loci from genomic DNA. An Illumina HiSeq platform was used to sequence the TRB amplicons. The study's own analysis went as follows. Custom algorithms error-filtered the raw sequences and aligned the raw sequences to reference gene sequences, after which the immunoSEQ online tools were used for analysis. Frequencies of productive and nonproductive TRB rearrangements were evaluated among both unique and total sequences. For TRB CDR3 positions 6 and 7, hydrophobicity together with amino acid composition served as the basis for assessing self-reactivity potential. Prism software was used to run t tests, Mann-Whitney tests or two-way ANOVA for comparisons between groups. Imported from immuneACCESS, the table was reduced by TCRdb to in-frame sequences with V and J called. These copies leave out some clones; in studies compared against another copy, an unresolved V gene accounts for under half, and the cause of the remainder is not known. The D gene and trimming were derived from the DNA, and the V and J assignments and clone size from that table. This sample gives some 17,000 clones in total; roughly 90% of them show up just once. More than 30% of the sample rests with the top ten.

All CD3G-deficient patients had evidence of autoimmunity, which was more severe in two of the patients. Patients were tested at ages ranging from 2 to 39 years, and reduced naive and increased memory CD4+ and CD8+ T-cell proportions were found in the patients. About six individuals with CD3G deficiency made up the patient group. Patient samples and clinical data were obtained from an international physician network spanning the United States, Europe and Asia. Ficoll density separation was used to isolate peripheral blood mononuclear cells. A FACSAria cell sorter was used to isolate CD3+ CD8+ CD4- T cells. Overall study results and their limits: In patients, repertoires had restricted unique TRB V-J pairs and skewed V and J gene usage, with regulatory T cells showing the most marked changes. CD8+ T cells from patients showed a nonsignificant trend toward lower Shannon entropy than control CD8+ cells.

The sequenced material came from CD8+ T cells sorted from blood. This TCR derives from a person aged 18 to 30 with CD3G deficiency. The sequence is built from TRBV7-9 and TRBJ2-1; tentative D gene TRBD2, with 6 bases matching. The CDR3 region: CASSFGRNEQFF. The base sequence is TGTGCCAGCAGCTTTGGGAGGAATGAGCAGTTCTTC.